The T cell receptor beta chain described here comes from a study of CD8 T cells in ankylosing spondylitis. Study results and limitations: In ankylosing spondylitis blood, a motif of roughly eight highly homologous TCR beta variants appeared characteristic. The study looked at matched synovial fluid samples from ankylosing spondylitis patients. Disease-linked clones were reported to be significantly enriched there.

This clonotype was picked up a small number of times. Its antigen is currently unknown. The TCR beta libraries were generated through quantitative 5'-RACE incorporating molecular barcodes. TCRdb itself ran the 5' RACE reads through MiXCR, one entry per CDR3 protein. This sample has around 450,000 distinct CDR3 sequences; 20% to 30% occur once, and the top ten carry about 0.92%. CDR1 SSHAT and CDR2 FNYEAQ come from the germline V gene (reference sequence). V dropped 2 bases and J dropped 2 bases, with 8 bases sitting between them. The CDR3 runs 14 residues. The TCR comes from a male donor with ankylosing spondylitis. The rearrangement joins TRBV7-7 to TRBJ2-3, with no clear D. Sequences were obtained from blood, either unsorted or a sorted T cell fraction (not recorded which). CDR3 in DNA: TGTGCCAGCAGCTTAAGCTCTCACACAGATACGCAGTATTTT. Translation gives CASSLSSHTDTQYF. The full variable domain, completed using reference TRBV7-7 and TRBJ2-3, is GAGVSQSPRYKVTKRGQDVTLRCDPISSHATLYWYQQALGQGPEFLTYFNYEAQPDKSGLPSDRFSAERPEGSISTLTIQRTEQRDSAMYRCASSLSSHTDTQYFGPGTRLTVL.